This is a list of T cell receptor beta chains from one sample in a study of shared clonotypes between healthy human individuals. Data came from immunoSEQ multiplex PCR; TCRdb stores just in-frame clones and leaves some out. The sample carries a few hundred thousand clones, around three quarters recorded once. The source material was PBMCs. The source is a woman between 35 and 50 years old in good health. Some clones in this sample may be carry-over from other donors' samples. Both conserved end residues are part of each CDR3. The order of the fields is V gene, J gene, CDR3 length, CDR3 protein.

>TRBV27|TRBJ2-7|14
CASRSGGGSHEQYF
>TRBV2|TRBJ1-2|13
CASTQRGDYGYTF
>TRBV4-2|TRBJ2-1|15
CASSQDQASGRWQFF
>TRBV6-6|TRBJ2-3|12
CASRKITDTQYF
>TRBV28|TRBJ1-2|12
CATGDRGYGYTF
>TRBV2|TRBJ1-4|16
CASSPQRIGINEKLFF
>TRBV11-2|TRBJ2-1|15
CASSLATSGSTEQFF
>TRBV7-2|TRBJ2-1|17
CASSPPDYQRGGREQFF
>TRBV18|TRBJ2-7|13
CASSPDTFYEQYF
>TRBV28|TRBJ2-7|15
CASRGQGSGVSEQYF
>TRBV11-3|TRBJ2-3|12
CASSSDTDTQYF
>TRBV11-3|TRBJ1-5|14
CASSSQGCNQPQHF
>TRBV7-2|TRBJ2-5|18
CASSPNRRFSGYQETQYF
>TRBV7-2|TRBJ2-1|13
CASSLVAHNEQFF
>TRBV27|TRBJ2-1|16
CASSLTSGTTGYEQFF
>TRBV5-4|TRBJ2-5|15
CASSLLGGSLMTQYF
>TRBV5-5|TRBJ2-4|16
CASSLMTGGSWDIQYF
>TRBV6-1|TRBJ2-3|14
CASSELASTDTQYF
>TRBV5-4|TRBJ2-3|15
CASSDPRSSTDTQYF
>TRBV7-7|TRBJ2-2|15
CASSLEGVHTGELFF
>TRBV5-1|TRBJ1-2|16
CASSLGPVGAGYGYTF
>TRBV7-2|TRBJ2-3|13
CASSWNRADTQYF
>TRBV4-2|TRBJ2-3|18
CASSQDPRGQGFTDTQYF
>TRBV19|TRBJ2-1|17
CASSIRPPGAGGNEQFF
>TRBV15|TRBJ2-5|16
CATSRDGGSAQETQYF
>TRBV6-1|TRBJ2-1|15
CASSHLAGDHNEQFF
>TRBV28|TRBJ1-2|14
CASRTSGTAYGYTF
>TRBV15|TRBJ2-3|20
CATSRLRGSVFVPYPTTQYF
>TRBV11-3|TRBJ2-7|13
CASSRGHLYEQYF
>TRBV7-7|TRBJ2-2|14
CASSSGLAAGELFF
>TRBV6-6|TRBJ1-4|16
CASSYAGLREGEKLFF
>TRBV18|TRBJ2-1|15
CASSPDTGGPIEQFF
>TRBV5-1|TRBJ2-1|14
CASSLRGGNNEQFF
>TRBV7-3|TRBJ2-5|15
CASSLHGTPQETQYF
>TRBV7-2|TRBJ2-1|15
CASSLAPGVGDEQFF
>TRBV7-9|TRBJ2-3|15
CASSLRAGTTDTQYF
>TRBV27|TRBJ2-7|19
CASSSRIWTSGRLLREQYF
>TRBV7-3|TRBJ2-3|13
CASSREVADTQYF
>TRBV2|TRBJ2-7|18
CASSEAPPGGLAGEQQYF
>TRBV5-6|TRBJ2-3|16
CASSLGTVRLSNTQYF
>TRBV7-9|TRBJ2-3|14
CASSSGLASDTQYF
>TRBV18|TRBJ1-2|15
CASSPGTAPIYGYTF
>TRBV4-1|TRBJ1-2|14
CASSQIRGSYGYTF
>TRBV7-2|TRBJ2-1|15
CASSLRQGAYNEQFF
>TRBV15|TRBJ1-2|12
CATSRDRTGYTF
>TRBV6-4|TRBJ2-2|14
CASSDLPGIGELFF
>TRBV7-2|TRBJ1-5|11
CASSLVGPQHF
>TRBV7-9|TRBJ2-7|14
CASSPTSGIGEQYF
>TRBV11-2|TRBJ2-2|15
CASSLDIAATGELFF
>TRBV9|TRBJ2-6|19
CASSVDPGTGASGANVLTF
>TRBV27|TRBJ2-7|13
CASSYNREYEQYF
>TRBV9|TRBJ2-7|15
CASSATTGADHEQYF
>TRBV7-6|TRBJ2-5|15
CASSLGGRAAETQYF
>TRBV10-3|TRBJ2-7|14
CAISERGGNYEQYF
>TRBV5-1|TRBJ2-7|13
CASTPRGRHEQYF
>TRBV11-1|TRBJ2-1|18
CASSLAGITPFFFNEQFF
>TRBV30|TRBJ2-3|15
CAWSVYGNPTDTQYF
>TRBV30|TRBJ1-3|13
CAWSPAAKNTIYF